These T cell receptor beta chains were read from a single sample in a study of Graves' ophthalmopathy and Graves' hyperthyroidism. Using its own MiXCR run on the multiplex PCR reads, TCRdb lists one record per CDR3 protein. The sample records roughly 420,000 distinct CDR3 sequences, under 25% being singletons. Sequencing was carried out using peripheral blood. These receptors originate from a woman aged 18-30 years with stable Graves' hyperthyroidism. CDR3s include the opening cysteine and the closing phenylalanine or tryptophan. The D gene is left open where the match is weak. Expanded clones get a size class; other rows say once, few or many, or leave the size out.

abundance	j_gene	v_gene	d_gene	CDR3nt	CDR3aa
many	TRBJ2-7	TRBV11-2	NA	TGTGCCAGCAGCTTAGAAACAGGTTCCACCCTAGGGCAGTACTTC	CASSLETGSTLGQYF
many	TRBJ2-7	TRBV30	NA	TGTGCCTGGAGTGTACCTACTCAGCAGTACTTC	CAWSVPTQQYF
many	TRBJ1-2	TRBV10-3	NA	TGTGCCATCGGGACCGGGGAGATTAACTATGGCTACACCTTC	CAIGTGEINYGYTF
many	TRBJ2-2	TRBV4-1	TRBD2	TGCGCCAGCAGCCTCCTAGCGGGAGTGGGCGGGGAGCTGTTTTTT	CASSLLAGVGGELFF
many	TRBJ1-2	TRBV6-2/TRBV6-3	NA	TGTGCCAGCACCTCATGGGACAATTTGAGAGGCTACACCTTC	CASTSWDNLRGYTF
NA	TRBJ1-1	TRBV28	NA	TGTGCCAGCAGTCCCTGGGGAAACACTGAAGCTTTCTTT	CASSPWGNTEAFF
many	TRBJ2-6	TRBV6-1	NA	TGTGCCAGCAGTGAAGCAGGGGTTGGGGCCAACGTCCTGACTTTC	CASSEAGVGANVLTF
NA	TRBJ1-2	TRBV19	NA	TGTGCCAGTAGTATCTCAGGAACTAACTATGGCTACACCTTC	CASSISGTNYGYTF
many	TRBJ2-5	TRBV7-8	NA	TGTGCCAGCAGCTTAGCGAAACGGACTCGGGACACCACAATGTACTTC	CASSLAKRTRDTTMYF
NA	TRBJ2-7	TRBV7-8	TRBD2	TGTGCCAGCAGCTTAGTTCTAGCGGGAGCCGAGCAGTACTTC	CASSLVLAGAEQYF
many	TRBJ2-7	TRBV28	NA	TGTGCCAGCACCCCGTGGCACAGACGAAACTACGAGCAGTACTTC	CASTPWHRRNYEQYF
many	TRBJ2-7	TRBV12-3/TRBV12-4	TRBD1	TGTGCCAGCAGTTATACAGGGGTCGTCTACGAGCAGTACTTC	CASSYTGVVYEQYF
many	TRBJ1-1	TRBV7-2	NA	TGTGCCAGCAATATCTACAGGGTGGACACTGAAGCTTTCTTT	CASNIYRVDTEAFF
NA	TRBJ1-5	TRBV15	NA	TGTGCCACCAGCAGAGATCGGCTCAATCAGCCCCAGCATTTT	CATSRDRLNQPQHF
NA	TRBJ1-2	TRBV5-6	NA	TGTGCCAGCAGCCTACAAACACAGTTCTATGGCTACACCTTC	CASSLQTQFYGYTF
NA	TRBJ2-7	TRBV30	TRBD2	TGTGCCTGGAGCCCCTCGGGGGGGTTCGAGCAGTACTTC	CAWSPSGGFEQYF
once	TRBJ2-5	TRBV6-2/TRBV6-3	NA	TGTGCCAGCAAGCGGAGGTACCAAGAGACCCAGTACTTC	CASKRRYQETQYF
NA	TRBJ2-2	TRBV6-5	NA	TGTGCCAGCAGTTACCTCCGAGTCCAGACGAACACCGGGGAGCTGTTTTTT	CASSYLRVQTNTGELFF
few	TRBJ2-7	TRBV6-1	NA	TGTGCCAGCAGTCCCCGACAGTACCCTACGGAGCAGTACTTC	CASSPRQYPTEQYF
NA	TRBJ2-2	TRBV7-8	TRBD2	TGTGCCAGCAGCTTATGGACTAGCGGGCCTGGGGGCGGGGAGCTGTTTTTT	CASSLWTSGPGGGELFF
many	TRBJ2-2	TRBV11-2	TRBD2	TGTGCCAGCAGCTTCAGCGGGGAGGCCGGGGAGCTGTTTTTT	CASSFSGEAGELFF
NA	TRBJ2-7	TRBV7-9	TRBD1	TGTGCCAGCAAAACGGGGACAGGGGTTGAGGAGCAGTACTTC	CASKTGTGVEEQYF
many	TRBJ1-3	TRBV5-1	TRBD1	TGCGCCAGCAGCGGAGGGACAGGGCGGGGAAACACCATATATTTT	CASSGGTGRGNTIYF
many	TRBJ1-1	TRBV12-3/TRBV12-4	NA	TGTGCCAGCAGTTTATATGGCTTTGAAGCTTTCTTT	CASSLYGFEAFF
many	TRBJ2-7	TRBV20-1	TRBD1	TGCAGTGCTAGTTCCGACAGGGTGAGGGAGCAGTACTTC	CSASSDRVREQYF
NA	TRBJ1-1	TRBV12-3/TRBV12-4	NA	TGTGCCAGCAGTTTTGGGTATGCCGAAGCTTTCTTT	CASSFGYAEAFF
many	TRBJ1-2	TRBV5-1	NA	TGCGCCAGCAGCTTGATCGGTGGTAACTATGGCTACACCTTC	CASSLIGGNYGYTF
NA	TRBJ2-5	TRBV9	TRBD2	TGTGCCAGCAGCGGTAGCGGGACGCACCAAGAGACCCAGTACTTC	CASSGSGTHQETQYF
many	TRBJ2-2	TRBV29-1	NA	TGCAGCGTAACTGACTCGCTGGCTTCCACCGGGGAGCTGTTTTTT	CSVTDSLASTGELFF
many	TRBJ2-5	TRBV6-5	NA	TGTGCCAGCAGTTACTCCGGGCAGTCCCAAGAGACCCAGTACTTC	CASSYSGQSQETQYF
many	TRBJ1-2	TRBV6-5	NA	TGTGCCAGCAGTTACGCAGGGAACTATGGCTACACCTTC	CASSYAGNYGYTF
NA	TRBJ1-1	TRBV20-1	NA	TGCAGTGCTAGAGGGCCTAATGGGCGTACTGAAGCTTTCTTT	CSARGPNGRTEAFF
many	TRBJ2-7	TRBV20-1	TRBD2	TGCAGTGCTAGGGGGACTAGCGACTACGAGCAGTACTTC	CSARGTSDYEQYF
many	TRBJ1-1	TRBV7-3	NA	TGTGCCAGCACCCAAGGGACCTTGAACACTGAAGCTTTCTTT	CASTQGTLNTEAFF
NA	TRBJ2-7	TRBV20-1	TRBD2	TGCAGTGCTAGAGGGGTAATAGCGGGAGTGCGCTACGAGCAGTACTTC	CSARGVIAGVRYEQYF
many	TRBJ2-5	TRBV9	NA	TGTGCCAGCAGCGTTAGCCCAGGTCGGGAGACCCAGTACTTC	CASSVSPGRETQYF
many	TRBJ2-7	TRBV25-1	TRBD1	TGTGCCAGCGGACCTCCGGGACAGAGTCATCGGCAGTACTTC	CASGPPGQSHRQYF
few	TRBJ2-7	TRBV15	NA	TGTGCCACCAGCGGACGGGACATAGTCTACGAGCAGTACTTC	CATSGRDIVYEQYF
many	TRBJ2-5	TRBV5-5	TRBD2	TGTGCCAGCAGCCTTAAGCGGGGGTACCAAGAGGCCCAGTACTTC	CASSLKRGYQEAQYF
many	TRBJ1-2	TRBV11-1	TRBD1	TGTGCCAGCAGCCTACAGCCGCCGACAGGGAACTATGGCTACACCTTC	CASSLQPPTGNYGYTF
many	TRBJ1-2	TRBV19	NA	TGTGCCTCAGGGTCGGACCTGGCAGGTGGCTACACCTTC	CASGSDLAGGYTF
many	TRBJ2-7	TRBV18	TRBD1	TGTGCCAGCTCACAACCGGGACAGAGCTACGAGCAGTACTTC	CASSQPGQSYEQYF
many	TRBJ1-2	TRBV3-1	NA	TGTGCCAGCAGCCAGAAAGCTAACTATGGCTACACCTTC	CASSQKANYGYTF
few	TRBJ1-2	TRBV12-3/TRBV12-4	NA	TGTGCCAGCAGTCCCCGACTATCGCCTCTATCGGGATCCTATGGCTACACCTTC	CASSPRLSPLSGSYGYTF
NA	TRBJ1-1	TRBV28	NA	TGTGCCAGCAGTTTTTTGCAGGGCCAGAACACTGAAGCTTTCTTT	CASSFLQGQNTEAFF
many	TRBJ2-7	TRBV19	NA	TGTGCCAGTAGTATAGGCGGGAAAGGGGCCTACGAGCAGTACTTC	CASSIGGKGAYEQYF
NA	TRBJ1-5	TRBV19	NA	TGTGCCAGTAGCGAAGCCCGGGCACAGCCCCAGCATTTT	CASSEARAQPQHF
few	TRBJ1-3	TRBV11-1	NA	TGTGCCAGCAGCTTAAATCCCTACAGGGTTGGTGGAAACACCATATATTTT	CASSLNPYRVGGNTIYF
many	TRBJ2-7	TRBV28	NA	TGTGCCAGCATCCGAGGGGATGGCGGGATCTACGAGCAGTACTTC	CASIRGDGGIYEQYF
few	TRBJ2-7	TRBV20-1	TRBD2	TGCAGTGCTAGAGACCTGACTAGCGGGAGGGGGGGCAACGAGCAGTACTTC	CSARDLTSGRGGNEQYF
many	TRBJ2-4	TRBV12-3/TRBV12-4	NA	TGTGCCAGCAGTTTGGGGGGTATCGGAGCCAAAAACATTCAGTACTTC	CASSLGGIGAKNIQYF
many	TRBJ1-6	TRBV28	NA	TGTGCCAGCAGTTCCCCCTTTGGATCACCCCTCCACTTT	CASSSPFGSPLHF
many	TRBJ2-7	TRBV19	TRBD2	TGTGCCAGTAGTCCAGGACTAGCTTTCCACGAGCAGTACTTC	CASSPGLAFHEQYF
NA	TRBJ2-4	TRBV20-1	NA	TGCAGTGCCCGCAGGACATCTGAGAACATTCAGTACTTC	CSARRTSENIQYF